A single sample gave rise to the 5 T cell receptor beta chains below, sequenced in a study of blood T cell repertoires in COVID-19. The repertoire was sequenced with immunoSEQ multiplex PCR; TCRdb's copy has only in-frame clones and lacks some. The sample has 150,000 to 200,000 clones, roughly 85% seen once. Sequencing was done on a sample of peripheral blood. Receptors were obtained from a man in his 60s with acute or convalescent COVID-19.

The rearrangement links TRBV18 to TRBJ1-3; the D is unclear. From germline, CDR1 is KGHSH and CDR2 LQKENI. Trimming pared 3 bases from V and 5 bases from J, leaving 14 bases between. This CDR3 region has 15 residues. The CDR3 reads CASSPNPGSRNTIYF. The CDR3 DNA is TGTGCCAGCTCACCCAACCCCGGGAGCAGAAACACCATATATTTT. Variable domain in full (rest from reference TRBV18 and TRBJ1-3): NAGVMQNPRHLVRRRGQEARLRCSPMKGHSHVYWYRQLPEEGLKFMVYLQKENIIDESGMPKERFSAEFPKEGPSILRIQQVVRGDSAAYFCASSPNPGSRNTIYFGEGSWLTVV.

Only one count was recorded for this clone. CDR3 sequence reads: CALPHRTPGLAGGWTYNEQFF. For the CDR3, the DNA is TGTGCCCTTCCACACAGGACTCCCGGACTAGCGGGGGGATGGACATACAATGAGCAGTTCTTC. This sequence joins TRBV27 and TRBJ2-1, with 14 bases that match TRBD2. Trimming removed 11 bases from V and 4 bases from J; junction bases left unmatched: 25. Germline V lookup: CDR1 MNHEY, CDR2 SMNVEV (reference sequence). CDR3 size: 21 residues.

The chain joins TRBV3-1 (or the pseudogene TRBV3-2) to TRBJ1-2; D gene ambiguous. The CDR3 covers 13 residues. In germline, CDR1 is LGHDT, CDR2 YNNKEL (reference sequence). The germline V and J ends were trimmed by 4 bases and 8 bases, with 14 bases remaining between them. The CDR3 spells CASSRGEVGGYTF. The CDR3 DNA follows: TGTGCCAGCAGCCGGGGAGAGGTAGGCGGCTACACCTTC.

The chain carries TRBV10-2 and TRBJ2-3, with D perhaps matching TRBD1 (6 bases). The CDR3 runs 15 residues. V was shortened by 3 bases and J by 8 bases, with 18 bases between the two germline ends. CDR1 WSHSY and CDR2 SAAADI come from the germline V gene. CDR3 sequence reads: CASSDPGAITSTQYF. Here the CDR3 DNA reads TGCGCCAGCAGTGACCCAGGGGCCATCACGAGTACGCAGTATTTT.

The chain is built from TRBV5-1 and TRBJ1-5; 9 bases match TRBD1. The ends lost 0 bases at V and 5 bases at J; junction bases unmatched: 3. In germline, CDR1 is SGHRS, CDR2 YFSETQ. The CDR3 length is 15 residues. Written as DNA, the CDR3 is TGCGCCAGCAGCTTGGGGGACAGGGTTGATCAGCCCCAGCATTTT. It yields the protein CASSLGDRVDQPQHF.